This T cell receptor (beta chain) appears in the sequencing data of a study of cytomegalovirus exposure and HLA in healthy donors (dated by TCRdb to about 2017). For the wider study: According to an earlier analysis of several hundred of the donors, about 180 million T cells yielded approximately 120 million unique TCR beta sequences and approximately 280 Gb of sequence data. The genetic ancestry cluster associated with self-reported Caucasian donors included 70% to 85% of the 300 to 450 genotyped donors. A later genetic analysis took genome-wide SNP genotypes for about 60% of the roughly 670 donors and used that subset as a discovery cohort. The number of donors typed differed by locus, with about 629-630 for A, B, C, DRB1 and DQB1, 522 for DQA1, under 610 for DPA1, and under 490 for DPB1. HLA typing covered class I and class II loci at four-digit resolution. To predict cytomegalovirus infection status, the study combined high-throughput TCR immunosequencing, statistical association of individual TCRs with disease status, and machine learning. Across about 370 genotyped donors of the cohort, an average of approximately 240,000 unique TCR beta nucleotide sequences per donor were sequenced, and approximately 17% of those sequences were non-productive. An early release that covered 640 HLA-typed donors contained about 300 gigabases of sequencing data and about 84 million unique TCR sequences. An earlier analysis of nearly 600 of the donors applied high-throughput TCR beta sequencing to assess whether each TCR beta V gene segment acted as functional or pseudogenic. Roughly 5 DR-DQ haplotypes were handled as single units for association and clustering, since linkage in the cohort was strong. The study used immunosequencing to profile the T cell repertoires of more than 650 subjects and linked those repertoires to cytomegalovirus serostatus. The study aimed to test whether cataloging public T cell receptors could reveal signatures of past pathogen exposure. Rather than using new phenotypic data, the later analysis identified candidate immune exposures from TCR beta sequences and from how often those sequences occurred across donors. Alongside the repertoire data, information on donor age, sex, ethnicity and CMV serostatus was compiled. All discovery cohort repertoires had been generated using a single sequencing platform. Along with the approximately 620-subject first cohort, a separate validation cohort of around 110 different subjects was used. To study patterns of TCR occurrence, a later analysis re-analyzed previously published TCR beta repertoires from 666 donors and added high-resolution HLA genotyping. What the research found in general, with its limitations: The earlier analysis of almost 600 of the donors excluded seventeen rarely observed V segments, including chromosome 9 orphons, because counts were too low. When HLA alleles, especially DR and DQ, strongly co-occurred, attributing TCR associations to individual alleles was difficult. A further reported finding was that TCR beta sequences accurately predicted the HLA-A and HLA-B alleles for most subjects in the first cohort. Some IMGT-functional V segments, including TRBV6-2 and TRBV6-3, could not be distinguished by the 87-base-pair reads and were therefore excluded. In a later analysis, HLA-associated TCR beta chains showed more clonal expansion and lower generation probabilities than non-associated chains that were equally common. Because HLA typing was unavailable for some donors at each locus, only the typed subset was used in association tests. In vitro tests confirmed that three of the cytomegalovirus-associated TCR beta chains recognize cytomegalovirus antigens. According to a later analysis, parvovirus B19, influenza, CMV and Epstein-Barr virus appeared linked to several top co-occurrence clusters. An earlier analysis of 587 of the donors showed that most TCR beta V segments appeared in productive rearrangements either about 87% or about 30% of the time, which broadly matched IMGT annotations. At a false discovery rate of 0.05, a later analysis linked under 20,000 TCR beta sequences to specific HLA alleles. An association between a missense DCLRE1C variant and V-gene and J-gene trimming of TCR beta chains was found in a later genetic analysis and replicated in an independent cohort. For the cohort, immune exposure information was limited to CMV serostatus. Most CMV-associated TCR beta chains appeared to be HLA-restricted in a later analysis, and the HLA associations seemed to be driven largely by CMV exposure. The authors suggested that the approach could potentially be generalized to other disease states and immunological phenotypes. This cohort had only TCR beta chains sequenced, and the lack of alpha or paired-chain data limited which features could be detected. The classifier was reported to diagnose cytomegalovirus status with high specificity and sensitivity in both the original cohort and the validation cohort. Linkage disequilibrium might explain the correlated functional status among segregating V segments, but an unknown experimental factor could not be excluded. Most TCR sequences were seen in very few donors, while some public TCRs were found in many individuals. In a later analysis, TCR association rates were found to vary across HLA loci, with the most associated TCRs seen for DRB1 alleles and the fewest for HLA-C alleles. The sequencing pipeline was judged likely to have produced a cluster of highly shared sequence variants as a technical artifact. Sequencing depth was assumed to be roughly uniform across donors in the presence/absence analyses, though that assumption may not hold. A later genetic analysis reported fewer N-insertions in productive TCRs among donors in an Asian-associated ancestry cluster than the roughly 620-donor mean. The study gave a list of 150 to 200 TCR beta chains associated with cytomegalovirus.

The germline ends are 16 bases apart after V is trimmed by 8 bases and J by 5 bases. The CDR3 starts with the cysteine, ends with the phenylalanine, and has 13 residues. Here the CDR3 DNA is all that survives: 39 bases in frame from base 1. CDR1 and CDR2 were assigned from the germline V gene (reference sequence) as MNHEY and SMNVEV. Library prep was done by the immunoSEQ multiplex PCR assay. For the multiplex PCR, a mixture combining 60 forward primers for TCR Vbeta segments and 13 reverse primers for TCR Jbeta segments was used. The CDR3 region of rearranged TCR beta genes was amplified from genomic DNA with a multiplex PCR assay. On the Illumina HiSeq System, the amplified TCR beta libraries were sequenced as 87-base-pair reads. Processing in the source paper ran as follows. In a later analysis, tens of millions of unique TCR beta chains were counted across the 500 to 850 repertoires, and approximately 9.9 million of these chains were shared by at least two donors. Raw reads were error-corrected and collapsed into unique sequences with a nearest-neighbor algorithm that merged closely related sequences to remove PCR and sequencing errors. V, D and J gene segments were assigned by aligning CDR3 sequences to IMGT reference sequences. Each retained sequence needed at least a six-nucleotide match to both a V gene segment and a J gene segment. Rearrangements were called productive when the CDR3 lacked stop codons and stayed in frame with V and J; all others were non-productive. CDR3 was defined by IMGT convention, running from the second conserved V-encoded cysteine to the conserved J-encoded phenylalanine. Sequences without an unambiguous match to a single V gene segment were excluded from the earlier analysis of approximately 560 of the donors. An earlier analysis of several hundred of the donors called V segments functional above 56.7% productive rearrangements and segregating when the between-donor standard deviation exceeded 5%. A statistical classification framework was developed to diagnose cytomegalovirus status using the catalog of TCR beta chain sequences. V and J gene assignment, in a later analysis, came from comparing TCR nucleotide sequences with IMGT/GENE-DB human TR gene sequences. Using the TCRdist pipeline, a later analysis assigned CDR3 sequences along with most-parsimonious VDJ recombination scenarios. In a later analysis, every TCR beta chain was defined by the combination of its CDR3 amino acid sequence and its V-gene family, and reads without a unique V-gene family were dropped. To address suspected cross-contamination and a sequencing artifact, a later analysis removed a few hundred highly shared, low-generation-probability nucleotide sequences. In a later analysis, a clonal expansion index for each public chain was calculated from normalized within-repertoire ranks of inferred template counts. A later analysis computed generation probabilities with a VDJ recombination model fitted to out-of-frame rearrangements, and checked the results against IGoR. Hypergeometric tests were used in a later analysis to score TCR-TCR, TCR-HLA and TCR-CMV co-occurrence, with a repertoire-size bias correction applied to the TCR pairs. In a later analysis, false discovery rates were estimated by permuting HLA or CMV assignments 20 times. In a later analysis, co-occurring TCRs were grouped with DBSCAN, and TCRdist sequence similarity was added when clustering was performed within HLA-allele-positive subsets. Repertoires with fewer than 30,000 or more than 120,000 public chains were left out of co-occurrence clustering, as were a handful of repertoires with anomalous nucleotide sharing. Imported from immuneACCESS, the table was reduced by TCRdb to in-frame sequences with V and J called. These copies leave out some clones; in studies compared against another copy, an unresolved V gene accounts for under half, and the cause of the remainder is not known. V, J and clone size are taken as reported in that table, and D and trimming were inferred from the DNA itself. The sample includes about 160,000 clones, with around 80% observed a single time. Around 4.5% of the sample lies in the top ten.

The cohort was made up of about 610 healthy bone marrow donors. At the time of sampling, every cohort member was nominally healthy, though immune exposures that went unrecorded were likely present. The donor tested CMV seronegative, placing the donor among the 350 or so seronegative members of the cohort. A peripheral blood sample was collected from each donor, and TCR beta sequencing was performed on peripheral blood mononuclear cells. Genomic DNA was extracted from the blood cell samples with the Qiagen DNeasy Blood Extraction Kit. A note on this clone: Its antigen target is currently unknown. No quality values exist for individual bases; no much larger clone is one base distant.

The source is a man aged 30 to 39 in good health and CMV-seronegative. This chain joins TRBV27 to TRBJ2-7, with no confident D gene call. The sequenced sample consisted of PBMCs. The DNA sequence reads TGTGCCAGCTCGTCGGCCGCGAGCGACGAGCAGTACTTC. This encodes CASSSAASDEQYF.